This entry features one T cell receptor beta chain sequence. Its antigen has not been determined. Base qualities are missing; no much larger clone stands one base away. The entry originates in a study of OX40 agonist ivuxolimab in advanced cancers. Background for the entire study: Ivuxolimab was a fully human IgG2 agonistic monoclonal antibody targeting the costimulatory receptor OX40 (CD134). Intravenous ivuxolimab was administered to patients every 2 weeks at six dose levels: 0.01, 0.1, 0.3, 1.5, 3 and 10 mg/kg. Of the roughly 54 patients in dose escalation, some 20 had hepatocellular carcinoma, around 15 had melanoma, 9 had renal cell carcinoma and 9 had head and neck cancer. In the dose-escalation cohort, roughly 82% of patients were male, and the mean age was 60 years with a range of roughly 20 to 80. Patients were allowed to have had prior anti-PD-1, anti-PD-L1 or anti-CTLA-4 therapy, and around two fifths of the dose-escalation patients had been treated with checkpoint inhibitors. Partial responses occurred in three dose-escalation patients, of whom one had hepatocellular carcinoma and two had cutaneous melanoma. The point of sequencing TCRbeta in the periphery was to test whether ivuxolimab changed TCR sequence diversity and drove clonal T-cell expansion. The monotherapy dose-escalation portion (N ≈ 50 patients) of the phase I ivuxolimab trial is reported in the paper.

Genomic DNA was isolated from the sorted cells so that the TCRbeta CDR3 region could be sequenced. The immunoSEQ Assay was used for sequencing of TCRbeta CDR3 regions. TCRdb provides this immuneACCESS table in a form limited to in-frame rearrangements. Some clones are lacking; in checked studies, under half of them reflect an unresolved V gene, and why the rest are absent is not known. For this sample there are roughly 86,000 clones; around 90% appear just once. The top ten clonotypes cover 1.1% of the sample. The trial excluded patients who had a history of autoimmune disease or who were on systemic immunosuppression. Peripheral blood for TCR sequencing was collected from all dose cohorts at baseline, on cycle 4 day 1, and on cycle 7 day 1. The samples were drawn from a first-in-human, open-label, multicenter phase I dose-escalation trial of ivuxolimab. The trial enrolled adults with locally advanced or metastatic head and neck squamous cell, hepatocellular, melanoma or renal cell carcinoma. Before TCR sequencing, CD4+ T cells and CD8+ T cells were sorted from peripheral blood as separate populations.

General conclusions and limits of the study: Low levels of normalized T-cell clonal expansion were also seen in some patients who did not respond. Partial responders in the 0.1-3.0 mg/kg groups had among the lowest normalized peripheral clonal expansion, especially among CD8+ T cells. At doses of 0.1 to 3.0 mg/kg, clonal expansion of both CD4+ and CD8+ blood T cells was observed from baseline to week 6. After ivuxolimab, CD8+ T cells had more expanded clones than CD4+ T cells on average. The antigen specificity of the clonally expanded peripheral T cells was not determined.

Trimming removed 5 bases from V and 2 bases from J; the gene matches leave 2 bases unexplained. CDR1 and CDR2 were assigned from the germline V gene (reference sequence) as MNHNY and SVGAGI. Taken from cysteine to phenylalanine, the CDR3 has 14 residues. Solely the CDR3 DNA is kept, with 42 bases framed from the first base. Sequences were derived from CD4+ or CD8+ T cells sorted from blood, sampled in a trial of the OX40 agonist ivuxolimab. The TCR was taken from an adult with an advanced solid tumor such as melanoma, head and neck, liver or kidney cancer. The rearranged chain carries TRBV6-6 and TRBJ1-3; 8 bases in the middle match TRBD1. The CDR3 loop reads CASSQGAAGNTIYF. The DNA reads TGTGCCAGCAGTCAGGGGGCCGCTGGAAACACCATATATTTT.